This T cell receptor (beta chain) was obtained from a study of OX40 agonist ivuxolimab in advanced cancers. Study-wide context: Six ivuxolimab dose levels, 0.01 to 10 mg/kg, were given intravenously every 2 weeks. Participants could have had prior anti-PD-1, anti-PD-L1 or anti-CTLA-4 therapy, and around 43% had some. Study observations and caveats: More expanded clones were found, on average, in CD8+ than in CD4+ T cells. At 0.1-3.0 mg/kg, partial responders had clonal expansion among the lowest observed.

As concerns this clone: The antigen is undetermined.

The CDR3 runs 16 residues. Trimming shortened V by 3 bases and J by 5 bases, and 17 bases separated the two germline ends. Germline values: CDR1 LNHNV, CDR2 YYDKDF (reference sequence). The assay was immunoSEQ multiplex PCR, and TCRdb's table has in-frame clones only and misses some. The profile covers more than 70,000 clones, with roughly 82% appearing a single time and 5% taken by the ten largest. The chain couples TRBV15 to TRBJ2-1; D may correspond to TRBD1 or TRBD2 (5 bases each). This sequence was found in an adult with an advanced solid tumor such as melanoma, head and neck, liver or kidney cancer. The starting material was CD4+ or CD8+ T cells sorted from blood, obtained in a trial of the OX40 agonist ivuxolimab. The CDR3 bases are TGTGCCACCAGCAGTCAACCCGGGACCCTGAACAATGAGCAGTTCTTC. It yields the protein CATSSQPGTLNNEQFF. Supplemented by reference TRBV15 and TRBJ2-1, the full variable domain reads DAMVIQNPRYQVTQFGKPVTLSCSQTLNHNVMYWYQQKSSQAPKLLFHYYDKDFNNEADTPDNFQSRRPNTSFCFLDIRSPGLGDTAMYLCATSSQPGTLNNEQFFGPGTRLTVL.